A single sample gave rise to the 5 T cell receptor beta chains below, sequenced in a study of cytomegalovirus exposure and HLA in healthy donors. Primers for the PCR totalled 60 Vbeta and 13 Jbeta. The table came from immunoSEQ multiplex PCR; TCRdb's copy has only in-frame clones and leaves some out. The sample has under 200,000 clones; more than 65% are singletons. Sequenced sample: PBMCs. Receptor source: a woman in her 30s in good health and CMV-seronegative.

The chain couples TRBV4-2 to TRBJ2-1; 11 positions agree with TRBD2. CDR3 length equals 17 residues. The V segment lost 2 bases and the J segment 1 base; nucleotides outside the gene matches: 4. Germline CDR1 and CDR2: LGHNA and YNFKEQ. Written as DNA, the CDR3 is TGTGCCAGCAGCCAAAATGTAGCGGGAGGGTCCTACAATGAGCAGTTCTTC. As protein: CASSQNVAGGSYNEQFF.

The V gene is TRBV15, the J gene TRBJ1-1; D is uncertain. With 0 bases removed from V and 5 bases from J, the gap between germline ends came to 22 bases. In germline, CDR1 is LNHNV, CDR2 YYDKDF (reference sequence). The CDR3 is made up of 18 amino acids. CDR3 coding DNA: TGTGCCACCAGCAGAGATCTCACGTGGAGGGAAGACGGGACTGAAGCTTTCTTT. Translated, it gives CATSRDLTWREDGTEAFF.

The chain combines TRBV2 with TRBJ2-3; TRBD2 aligns across 10 bases. V dropped 6 bases and J dropped 2; count of bases not matched to a gene: 14. CDR3 size: 18 residues. CDR1 and CDR2 from the germline V gene are SNHLY and FYNNEI. CDR3 sequence (DNA): TGTGCCAGCAGGCCGTTAGGAGAGCGGGGGGGAAACACAGATACGCAGTATTTT. Encoded protein: CASRPLGERGGNTDTQYF. Drawing the rest from reference TRBV2 and TRBJ2-3, the complete variable domain is EPEVTQTPSHQVTQMGQEVILRCVPISNHLYFYWYRQILGQKVEFLVSFYNNEISEKSEIFDDQFSVERPDGSNFTLKIRSTKLEDSAMYFCASRPLGERGGNTDTQYFGPGTRLTVL.

V gene TRBV19 combines with J gene TRBJ2-7; D may be TRBD2 (5 bases). CDR1 LNHDA and CDR2 SQIVND come from the germline V gene (reference sequence). The V and J ends lost 1 base and 0 bases respectively, with 7 bases between them. The CDR3 totals 14 residues. The CDR3 here is CASSIAEDSYEQYF. The CDR3 nucleotides read TGTGCCAGTAGTATAGCGGAGGACTCCTACGAGCAGTACTTC.

This chain links TRBV5-6 with TRBJ2-7; tentatively, D is TRBD2 (5 bases). V dropped 4 bases and J dropped 3 bases, with 11 bases sitting between them. The CDR3 has 13 residues. CDR1 and CDR2 from the germline V gene are SGHDT and YYEEEE. The CDR3 reads CASSPPGSYEQYF. Here the CDR3 DNA reads TGTGCCAGCAGCCCACCGGGGAGCTACGAGCAGTACTTC.